The 18 T cell receptor beta chains listed next were all sequenced from one sample in a study of T cells after yellow fever vaccination (dated by TCRdb to about 2019). The meaning of the sample's treatment or condition label: live attenuated yellow fever vaccine strain. Libraries were built with 5' RACE. The data were produced on an Illumina HiSeq 2500. TCRdb itself trimmed the public reads at Q25 with fastp, ran MiXCR and retained productive beta chains. One record per CDR3 amino acid sequence lists the most common genes and DNA. This sample is represented by more than 250,000 distinct CDR3 sequences; 6.5% to 8.5% of them were singletons. Around 17% of the sample goes to the ten largest clones. Sequenced here: PBMCs, sampled roughly 46 days after the first yellow fever vaccination. The receptors originated from a young man who received the YFV17D yellow fever vaccine.

This clonotype appeared a single time. In nucleotides, the CDR3 is TGTGCCAGCAGCTCGGACAGCGAATACAATGAGCAGTTCTTC. This translates into CASSSDSEYNEQFF. The chain carries TRBV13 and TRBJ2-1; D is perhaps TRBD1 (6 bases). V gave up 4 bases and J gave up 4 bases, with 11 bases separating them. Per germline, CDR1 PRHDT and CDR2 FYEKMQ (reference sequence). The CDR3 has 14 residues.

This clonotype was picked up a small number of times. Here the CDR3 reads CASSEYAGAPYEQYF. DNA of the CDR3: TGCGCCAGCAGTGAGTATGCGGGGGCCCCCTACGAGCAGTACTTC. V gene TRBV10-1 combines with J gene TRBJ2-7, with D perhaps matching TRBD2 (7 bases). The V end was cut by 1 base, the J end by 2 bases, with 12 bases between. The CDR3 is 15 amino acids. Germline lookup yields CDR1 WNHNN and CDR2 SYGVQD (reference sequence).

Ten or more counts support this clonotype. The genes are TRBV21-1 and TRBJ2-7. TRBV21-1 is a pseudogene segment. This CDR3 is built from 15 residues. CDR3 sequence (DNA): TGTGCCAGCAGCACATCCTACCGGAGCTCCTACGAGCAGTACGTC. Protein: CASSTSYRSSYEQYV.

The table lists this clonotype with many counts. The chain has TRBV20-1 and TRBJ1-1; D is undetermined. The CDR3 totals 15 residues. Trimming left V 1 base short and J 1 base short, with 13 bases between. Germline loops: CDR1 DFQATT, CDR2 SNEGSKA (reference sequence). The CDR3 DNA reads as TGCAGTGCTAGAGGTCCCCGGGCGGCGAACACTGAAGCTTTCTTT. This gives the protein CSARGPRAANTEAFF.

This clonotype was seen at least ten times. The rearrangement uses TRBV5-1 and TRBJ2-7; 9 bases align to TRBD1. V lost 4 bases to trimming and J lost 6 bases; unmatched junction nucleotides: 14. CDR1 and CDR2 (germline): SGHRS, YFSETQ. The CDR3 consists of 16 residues. Here the CDR3 reads CASSKEVGTGFGEQYF. The CDR3 DNA sequence: TGCGCCAGCAGCAAGGAGGTCGGGACAGGGTTCGGCGAGCAGTACTTC.

This clonotype was picked up a small number of times. This chain links TRBV29-1 with TRBJ1-3; D is possibly TRBD1 (5 bases). Looked up from germline, CDR1 is SQVTM and CDR2 is ANQGSEA. The CDR3 has 17 amino acids. V was pared by 4 bases and J by 0 bases, with 19 bases between. Here the CDR3 DNA reads TGCAGCGTTGCGTTTGGGGCAGGACTCAGCTCTGGAAACACCATATATTTT. This codes for CSVAFGAGLSSGNTIYF.

Many counts were recorded for this clonotype. V usage is TRBV11-2 and J usage is TRBJ1-6; D might be TRBD1 (5 bases). The germline V gene has CDR1 SGHAT and CDR2 FQNNGV. The CDR3 sequence is 19 residues long. V was clipped by 7 bases and J by 9 bases, with 31 bases between them. The CDR3, as DNA: TGTGCCAGCACCGTATTCAGGGACTTCCCCTTAGGACTCGGTTCACCCCTCCACTTT. Amino acids: CASTVFRDFPLGLGSPLHF.

The CDR3 spells CASSWASGGPSYEQYV. The CDR3 DNA is TGTGCCAGCAGCTGGGCTAGCGGGGGACCCTCCTACGAGCAGTACGTC. The V gene is TRBV7-9, the J gene TRBJ2-7, with 10 positions matching TRBD2. This CDR3 has 16 amino acids. The V segment lost 4 bases and the J segment 0 bases; nucleotides outside the gene matches: 6. In germline, CDR1 is SEHNR, CDR2 FQNEAQ (reference sequence).

This clonotype has a handful of counts. The rearrangement joins TRBV19 to TRBJ2-1; D is perhaps TRBD1 (5 bases). Germline lookup yields CDR1 LNHDA and CDR2 SQIVND (reference sequence). The CDR3 is 16 residues long. Trimming removed 0 bases from V and 8 bases from J, with 17 bases in between. CDR3 sequence: CASSIDKGHHGDEQFF. CDR3 in DNA: TGTGCCAGTAGTATAGATAAAGGACATCATGGGGATGAGCAGTTCTTC.

This clonotype was seen a handful of times. An end of the junction does not agree with germline; a read error may underlie this. The J gene is TRBJ1-2, the V gene TRBV5-1; no clear D. This CDR3 has 14 amino acids. CDR1 SGHRS and CDR2 YFSETQ come from the germline V gene. The CDR3 here is CASRLGSSSDGYTF. The DNA for the CDR3 is TGCGCCAGCAGGTTGGGCTCATCCTCAGACGGCTACACCTTC.

The J gene is TRBJ2-1, the V gene TRBV29-1, with TRBD2 as a possible D gene (5 bases). V was trimmed by 7 bases and J by 10 bases, leaving 26 bases between them. The CDR3 runs to 15 residues. Per germline, CDR1 SQVTM and CDR2 ANQGSEA. The CDR3 DNA reads as TGCAGCGGCGGGTCGAGGCTGATGGATAGTTCGGAGCAGTTCTTC. Protein: CSGGSRLMDSSEQFF.

The V call is TRBV20-1, the J call TRBJ2-7, with a weak D call TRBD1 (5 bases). Germline V lookup: CDR1 DFQATT, CDR2 SNEGSKA (reference sequence). The CDR3 consists of 12 residues. V lost 3 bases, J lost 0 bases, and 6 bases lay in between. Written as DNA, the CDR3 is TGCAGTGCTAGGACAGTCTCCTACGAGCAGTACGTC. It translates to CSARTVSYEQYV.

The gene calls are TRBV7-9 and TRBJ2-1; 8 bases fit TRBD1. CDR1 is SEHNR, CDR2 FQNEAQ, per germline (reference sequence). V was pared by 1 base and J by 8 bases, with 4 bases of the junction left unmatched. CDR3 size: 14 residues. CDR3 in DNA: TGTGCCAGCAGCTTAGTAGCGGACAGGGATGAGCAGTTCTTC. It codes for CASSLVADRDEQFF.

The chain couples TRBV18 to TRBJ1-2; D call uncertain. The CDR3 spans 15 residues. V was pared by 3 bases and J by 6 bases, with 17 bases between. Germline V gene lookup returns CDR1 KGHSH and CDR2 LQKENI. The CDR3 loop is CASSPPRASSHGYTF. CDR3 DNA: TGTGCCAGCTCACCGCCTAGGGCATCCTCTCATGGCTACACCTTC.

The chain combines TRBV20-1 with TRBJ2-7, with 10 bases lining up with TRBD2. Germline lookup yields CDR1 DFQATT and CDR2 SNEGSKA (reference sequence). The CDR3 loop spans 14 amino acids. The ends lost 2 bases at V and 4 bases at J; junction bases unmatched: 5. CDR3 sequence: CSARNSGGVYEQYV. Here the CDR3 DNA reads TGCAGTGCTAGAAACAGCGGGGGGGTTTACGAGCAGTACGTC.

This clonotype appeared many times. CDR3: CASSERSSGPSEQYV. CDR3 DNA sequence: TGTGCCAGCAGTGAACGGTCCTCCGGCCCCTCCGAGCAGTACGTC. The chain employs TRBV6-1 and TRBJ2-7; D ambiguous. V lost 2 bases and J lost 6, with 17 bases in between. The germline gives CDR1 MNHNS, CDR2 SASEGT. CDR3 length equals 15 residues.

The rearrangement joins TRBV14 to TRBJ1-2; D not resolved. V was pared by 2 bases and J by 4 bases, with 8 bases between. The germline V gene has CDR1 SGHDN and CDR2 FVKESK. This CDR3 region has 13 residues. CDR3 region: CASSQRGSYGYTF. The CDR3 nucleotides read TGTGCCAGCAGCCAACGGGGTTCCTATGGCTACACCTTC. The variable domain in full, completed from reference TRBV14 and TRBJ1-2, reads EAGVTQFPSHSVIEKGQTVTLRCDPISGHDNLYWYRRVMGKEIKFLLHFVKESKQDESGMPNNRFLAERTGGTYSTLKVQPAELEDSGVYFCASSQRGSYGYTFGSGTRLTVV.

The V gene is TRBV2, the J gene TRBJ1-2; unclear D gene. The CDR3 loop spans 13 amino acids. V shed 3 bases and J shed 4 bases, with 9 bases lying between them. CDR1 is SNHLY, CDR2 FYNNEI, per germline. The CDR3 loop is CASSDAAAYGYTF. The CDR3 coding sequence is TGTGCCAGCAGTGATGCGGCAGCCTATGGCTACACCTTC. The full variable domain, its missing parts supplied by reference TRBV2 and TRBJ1-2, is EPEVTQTPSHQVTQMGQEVILRCVPISNHLYFYWYRQILGQKVEFLVSFYNNEISEKSEIFDDQFSVERPDGSNFTLKIRSTKLEDSAMYFCASSDAAAYGYTFGSGTRLTVV.